One sample yielded the 32 T cell receptor beta chains listed below, sequenced in a study of cytomegalovirus exposure and HLA in healthy donors. The PCR made use of 60 Vbeta and 13 Jbeta primers. Sequencing used immunoSEQ multiplex PCR; TCRdb keeps in-frame clones, though not all of them. Of fewer than 150,000 clones listed, around 75% are singletons. Sequenced input: PBMCs. The receptors were gathered from a female donor in good health and CMV-seronegative.

V usage is TRBV6-6 and J usage is TRBJ2-5; 9 positions agree with TRBD1. The CDR3 length is 14 residues. Germline loops: CDR1 MNHNY, CDR2 SVGAGI (reference sequence). V shed 5 bases, J shed 2 bases, and the junction held 3 bases outside the gene matches. The CDR3 loop is CASSVQGAQETQYF. The CDR3 DNA sequence: TGTGCCAGCAGTGTACAGGGGGCACAAGAGACCCAGTACTTC.

This clone was counted between two and nine times. The V call is TRBV10-1, the J call TRBJ2-1; D remains ambiguous. CDR1 and CDR2 from the germline V gene are WNHNN and SYGVQD (reference sequence). The CDR3 totals 17 residues. Trimming took 2 bases from V and 0 from J, leaving 14 bases between them. The CDR3 bases are TGCGCCAGCAGTGAGGGAAGCAAGCGAGTCTCCTACAATGAGCAGTTCTTC. Translated: CASSEGSKRVSYNEQFF.

The V call is TRBV6-1, the J call TRBJ2-5; tentative D call: TRBD1 (5 bases). The CDR3 length is 13 residues. Germline V gene lookup returns CDR1 MNHNS and CDR2 SASEGT. V lost 4 bases to trimming and J lost 1 base, with 7 bases between them. The CDR3 protein is CASSVTVQETQYF. CDR3 nucleotides: TGTGCCAGCAGTGTGACAGTCCAAGAGACCCAGTACTTC.

The chain is built from TRBV4-1 and TRBJ2-7; 10 bases agree with TRBD1. The CDR3 is made up of 16 amino acids. The V gene end was trimmed by 3 bases and the J gene end by 3 bases; junction bases not matched to a gene: 8. Germline CDR1 MGHRA, CDR2 YSYEKL. The CDR3 is CASSHLGTGVYYEQYF. CDR3 coding DNA: TGCGCCAGCAGCCACCTCGGGACAGGGGTTTACTACGAGCAGTACTTC.

The V gene is TRBV6-5, the J gene TRBJ1-4; possible D gene TRBD1, 5 bases. The CDR3 has 13 residues. Germline CDR1 and CDR2: MNHEY and SVGAGI. V was clipped by 6 bases and J by 8 bases, with 13 bases between them. The CDR3 nucleotides read TGTGCCAGCAGGGGGGAGGGTAGGGAAAAACTGTTTTTT. Translation gives CASRGEGREKLFF.

V usage is TRBV5-1 and J usage is TRBJ1-4; 8 positions match TRBD1. V shed 0 bases and J 2 bases; nucleotides not matched to a gene: 6. The CDR3 sequence is 17 residues long. Germline V gene data show CDR1 as SGHRS and CDR2 as YFSETQ. The CDR3: CASSLGQGSSTNEKLFF. CDR3 in DNA: TGCGCCAGCAGCTTGGGACAGGGGAGCTCCACTAATGAAAAACTGTTTTTT.

The chain employs TRBV28 and TRBJ2-3, with TRBD2 matching over 11 bases. The CDR3 sequence is 18 residues long. Germline lookup yields CDR1 MDHEN and CDR2 SYDVKM. V lost 6 bases, J lost 3 bases, and 14 bases stayed unmatched. Written as DNA, the CDR3 is TGTGCCAGCAGGGGTACTAGCGGGAGTTTAGGGGATACAGATACGCAGTATTTT. Translation gives CASRGTSGSLGDTDTQYF.

The rearrangement joins TRBV27 to TRBJ2-1; no definite D call. This CDR3 comprises 14 residues. The germline CDR1 and CDR2 sequences are MNHEY and SMNVEV (reference sequence). V lost 2 bases, J lost 2 bases, and 7 bases lay in between. The CDR3, as DNA: TGTGCCAGCAGTTTAATCGGTGCCTACAATGAGCAGTTCTTC. It translates to CASSLIGAYNEQFF.

This rearrangement joins TRBV7-9 to TRBJ1-1; the match to TRBD1 covers 7 bases. The CDR3 runs 13 residues. The V and J ends lost 5 bases and 11 bases, in that order; junction bases with no gene match: 11. Looked up from germline, CDR1 is SEHNR and CDR2 is FQNEAQ (reference sequence). DNA for the CDR3: TGTGCCAGCAGCAGTTCCGGGACAGAGAAGGCTTTCTTT. Translating it yields CASSSSGTEKAFF.

The count of this clone is one. V usage is TRBV18 and J usage is TRBJ2-5; D may be TRBD1 (5 bases). Deletions cut 0 bases from V and 1 base from J, with 9 bases between. Looked up from germline, CDR1 is KGHSH and CDR2 is LQKENI. The CDR3 is made up of 15 amino acids. The CDR3 DNA reads TGTGCCAGCTCACCACCGGGCAGGGCCCAAGAGACCCAGTACTTC. Its protein product is CASSPPGRAQETQYF.

Only a few counts were recorded for this clone. The rearrangement joins TRBV7-9 to TRBJ1-1; 8 nucleotides match TRBD1. J was trimmed by 0 bases and V by 5 bases; bases with no gene match: 5. This CDR3 has 15 amino acids. The germline V gene has CDR1 SEHNR and CDR2 FQNEAQ (reference sequence). In nucleotides, the CDR3 is TGTGCCAGCAGCCCGAGGACAGGGTTGAACACTGAAGCTTTCTTT. It encodes CASSPRTGLNTEAFF.

This clone was found a few times. The V and J genes are TRBV29-1 and TRBJ1-1, with D perhaps matching TRBD1 (5 bases). CDR3 length: 13 residues. Trimming took off 4 bases at V and 8 bases at J, with 17 bases between the two ends. Germline assignment: CDR1 SQVTM and CDR2 ANQGSEA. This chain's CDR3 is CSVGPLRPGEAFF. CDR3 DNA sequence: TGCAGCGTTGGCCCCCTCCGACCAGGGGAAGCTTTCTTT.

The rearrangement uses TRBV7-2 and TRBJ2-1; no firm D call. With 5 bases removed from V and 10 bases from J, the gap between germline ends came to 18 bases. CDR3 length: 14 residues. Germline CDR1 SGHTA, CDR2 FQGNSA. CDR3 loop: CASSVTPVPGEQFF. For the CDR3, the DNA is TGTGCCAGCAGCGTTACCCCGGTTCCCGGGGAGCAGTTCTTC.

J is TRBJ1-4 and V is TRBV4-1; no definite D call. The V gene's germline CDR1 is MGHRA and CDR2 YSYEKL. V was trimmed by 5 bases and J by 0 bases, leaving 19 bases between them. CDR3 length: 18 residues. CDR3 DNA: TGCGCCAGCAGCGACTTAGCGTTCGCTTTTGCAACTAATGAAAAACTGTTTTTT. Residues: CASSDLAFAFATNEKLFF.

This chain joins TRBV10-2 and TRBJ2-1; 7 positions match TRBD2. Trimming took 3 bases from V and 8 from J; bases not matched to a gene: 7. The germline V gene encodes CDR1 WSHSY and CDR2 SAAADI. The length of the CDR3 is 14 residues. Here the CDR3 reads CASSDWTRGDEQFF. The CDR3 DNA is TGCGCCAGCAGTGACTGGACTAGGGGCGATGAGCAGTTCTTC.

V usage is TRBV4-2 and J usage is TRBJ2-3, with a weak D call TRBD2 (5 bases). V was shortened by 0 bases and J by 7 bases, with 17 bases between the two germline ends. CDR1 and CDR2 (germline): LGHNA, YNFKEQ. This CDR3 contains 16 residues. The CDR3, as DNA: TGTGCCAGCAGCCAAGAGCTGTCTTTTGCGACTAATACGCAGTATTTT. Its protein is CASSQELSFATNTQYF.

V gene TRBV7-9 combines with J gene TRBJ2-7; TRBD1 agrees at 9 bases. Per the germline V gene, CDR1 is SEHNR and CDR2 is FQNEAQ (reference sequence). V lost 6 bases to trimming and J lost 5 bases; unmatched junction nucleotides: 5. There are 13 residues in the CDR3. The CDR3 loop is CASRDGQGNEQYF. The CDR3, as DNA: TGTGCCAGCAGGGATGGACAGGGGAACGAGCAGTACTTC.

This chain joins TRBV7-9 and TRBJ2-7; a weak D match, TRBD2 (5 bases). The CDR3 sequence is 17 residues long. CDR1 and CDR2 from the germline V gene are SEHNR and FQNEAQ (reference sequence). Trimming removed 5 bases from V and 0 bases from J, with 20 bases in between. CDR3 region: CASSLLHGNPNSYEQYF. The CDR3 nucleotides are TGTGCCAGCAGCCTTCTTCACGGGAACCCTAACTCCTACGAGCAGTACTTC.

As DNA, the CDR3 is TGTGCCAGCAGCTTTTCGGGGTCCGGGGCCAACGTCCTGACTTTC. Encoded protein: CASSFSGSGANVLTF. The chain couples TRBV7-9 to TRBJ2-6; possible D gene TRBD2, 5 bases. Per the germline V gene, CDR1 is SEHNR and CDR2 is FQNEAQ (reference sequence). The CDR3 is 15 amino acids. Trimming left V 3 bases short and J 4 bases short, with 10 bases between.

The chain recombines TRBV7-3 with TRBJ1-1, with a tentative D call TRBD1 (5 bases). The ends were cut back, 3 bases at V and 4 bases at J, with 9 bases in the middle. This CDR3 is built from 13 residues. The V gene's germline CDR1 is SGHTA and CDR2 FQGTGA. The CDR3 here is CASSFPGGTEAFF. CDR3 DNA: TGTGCCAGCAGCTTCCCCGGGGGCACTGAAGCTTTCTTT.

The gene calls are TRBV28 and TRBJ1-2, with D possibly TRBD1 on 6 matching bases. Trimming shortened V by 4 bases and J by 7 bases, and 16 bases separated the two germline ends. Germline CDR1 reads MDHEN; CDR2 reads SYDVKM. The CDR3 spans 14 residues. CDR3 nucleotides: TGTGCCAGCAGTTGGCCCGGGGGGGCGGGTGGCTACACCTTC. It encodes CASSWPGGAGGYTF.

The rearrangement joins TRBV6-1 to TRBJ2-3; D remains ambiguous. The V end lost 5 bases, the J end lost 2 bases, and 14 bases lay between the germline ends. The germline gives CDR1 MNHNS, CDR2 SASEGT. The CDR3 runs to 15 residues. The CDR3: CASSPTSPYTDTQYF. The DNA for the CDR3 is TGTGCCAGCAGTCCCACTTCCCCCTACACAGATACGCAGTATTTT.

This rearrangement joins TRBV2 to TRBJ2-2; D possibly corresponds to TRBD1 (5 bases). CDR3 length equals 15 residues. The germline gives CDR1 SNHLY, CDR2 FYNNEI. V gave up 6 bases and J gave up 6 bases, with 17 bases separating them. The CDR3 loop reads CASSPYSKGSGELFF. In nucleotides, the CDR3 is TGTGCCAGCAGCCCTTATAGCAAGGGGTCCGGGGAGCTGTTTTTT.

The gene calls are TRBV6-6 and TRBJ2-2, with D possibly being TRBD2 (6 bases). Germline loops: CDR1 MNHNY, CDR2 SVGAGI (reference sequence). Between the trimmed V and J ends, which lost 4 bases and 4 bases, there was a span of 16 bases. This CDR3 comprises 16 residues. CDR3 DNA: TGTGCCAGCAGTTTCCCCGGGGGTGGGGCCACCGGGGAGCTGTTTTTT. Its translation is CASSFPGGGATGELFF.

The rearrangement uses TRBV2 and TRBJ1-5, with D uncertain. Looked up from germline, CDR1 is SNHLY and CDR2 is FYNNEI. The CDR3 sequence is 14 residues long. V was shortened by 3 bases and J by 1 base, with 7 bases between the two germline ends. The CDR3 protein is CASSEWQSNQPQHF. The CDR3, as DNA: TGTGCCAGCAGTGAGTGGCAGAGCAATCAGCCCCAGCATTTT.

The rearrangement links TRBV5-1 to TRBJ2-1; tentatively, D is TRBD2 (6 bases). V was cut by 0 bases and J by 2 bases, with 12 bases left in between. This CDR3 has 16 residues. Germline CDR1 and CDR2: SGHRS and YFSETQ. The CDR3 reads CASSLEGLATYNEQFF. CDR3 coding DNA: TGCGCCAGCAGCTTGGAGGGACTGGCTACCTACAATGAGCAGTTCTTC.

The DNA of the CDR3 is TGCGCCAGCAGTCAGCCGCTCTCCGGGACAGGGGGTTATAGCTCCTACAATGAGCAGTTCTTC. Protein sequence: CASSQPLSGTGGYSSYNEQFF. The chain employs TRBV23-1 and TRBJ2-1; 11 bases align to TRBD1. TRBV23-1 is an ORF, and what it does is uncertain. The V and J ends lost 3 bases and 0 bases, in that order; junction bases with no gene match: 16. CDR3 size: 21 residues.

The chain employs TRBV27 and TRBJ2-3; possibly TRBD1 for D (6 bases). Trimming took 2 bases from V and 0 from J, leaving 12 bases between them. Germline CDR1 is MNHEY and CDR2 is SMNVEV (reference sequence). This CDR3 is 16 amino acids long. The CDR3 loop reads CASSLGGWSSTDTQYF. CDR3 DNA: TGTGCCAGCAGTTTAGGGGGCTGGTCTAGCACAGATACGCAGTATTTT.

The chain employs TRBV11-2 and TRBJ2-1; TRBD2 agrees at 10 bases. The length of the CDR3 is 14 residues. Germline values: CDR1 SGHAT, CDR2 FQNNGV. J was trimmed by 7 bases and V by 6 bases; bases with no gene match: 6. Here the CDR3 reads CASRSGSGRNEQFF. The CDR3 DNA is TGTGCCAGCAGGTCGGGTAGCGGGAGGAATGAGCAGTTCTTC.

Here the CDR3 DNA reads TGCGCCAGCAGCTTGGGGACTAGCGGGAGTATTCGCAATGAGCAGTTCTTC. Translating it yields CASSLGTSGSIRNEQFF. The chain recombines TRBV5-1 with TRBJ2-1, with 13 bases identical to TRBD2. The CDR3 sequence is 17 residues long. J lost 6 bases, V lost 0 bases, and 6 bases had no gene match. Germline V gene data show CDR1 as SGHRS and CDR2 as YFSETQ.

This clone was seen a handful of times. The chain couples TRBV2 to TRBJ1-1; weak D call: TRBD1 (5 bases). CDR1 is SNHLY, CDR2 FYNNEI, per germline. V was cut by 3 bases and J by 0 bases, with 17 bases left in between. This CDR3 is built from 17 residues. CDR3 sequence reads: CASSEGISGFLNTEAFF. CDR3 bases: TGTGCCAGCAGTGAGGGGATCTCAGGGTTTTTGAACACTGAAGCTTTCTTT.

This clone was counted between two and nine times. This chain connects TRBV30 to TRBJ1-1; maybe TRBD1 (6 bases). V shed 5 bases and J shed 0 bases, with 10 bases lying between them. From germline, CDR1 is GTSNPN and CDR2 SVGIG (reference sequence). The length of the CDR3 is 13 residues. DNA for the CDR3: TGTGCCTGGGGTAGGACAGTGAACACTGAAGCTTTCTTT. Translating it yields CAWGRTVNTEAFF.